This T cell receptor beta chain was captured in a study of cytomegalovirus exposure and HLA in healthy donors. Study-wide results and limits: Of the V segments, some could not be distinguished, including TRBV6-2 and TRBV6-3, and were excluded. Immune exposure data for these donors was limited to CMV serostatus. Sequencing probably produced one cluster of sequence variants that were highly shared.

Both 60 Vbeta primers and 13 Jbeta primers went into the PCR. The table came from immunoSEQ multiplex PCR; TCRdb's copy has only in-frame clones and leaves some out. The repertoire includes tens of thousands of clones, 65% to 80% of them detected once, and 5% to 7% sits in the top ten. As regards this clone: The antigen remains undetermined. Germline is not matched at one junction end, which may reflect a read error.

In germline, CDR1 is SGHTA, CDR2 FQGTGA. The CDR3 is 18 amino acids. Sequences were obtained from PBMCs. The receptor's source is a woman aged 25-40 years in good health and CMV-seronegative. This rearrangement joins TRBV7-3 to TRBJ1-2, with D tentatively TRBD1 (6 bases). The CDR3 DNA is TGTGCCAGCAGCCTAACAGGGTCGGGGCAGGGGTACGGCTATGGCTACACCTTC. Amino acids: CASSLTGSGQGYGYGYTF.